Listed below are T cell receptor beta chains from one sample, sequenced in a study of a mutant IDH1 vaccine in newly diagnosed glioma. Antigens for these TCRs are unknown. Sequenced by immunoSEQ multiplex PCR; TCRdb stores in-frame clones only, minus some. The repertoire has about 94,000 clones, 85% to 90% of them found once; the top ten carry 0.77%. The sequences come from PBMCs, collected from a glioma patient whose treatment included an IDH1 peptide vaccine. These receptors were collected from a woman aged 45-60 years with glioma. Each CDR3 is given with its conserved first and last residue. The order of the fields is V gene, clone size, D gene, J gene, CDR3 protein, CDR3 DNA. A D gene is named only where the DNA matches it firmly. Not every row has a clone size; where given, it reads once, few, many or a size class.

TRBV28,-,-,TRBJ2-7,CASKKPSYEQYF,TGTGCCAGCAAAAAACCCTCCTACGAGCAGTACTTC
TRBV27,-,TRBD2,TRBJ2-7,CASSFGTSGISYEQYF,TGTGCCAGCAGTTTCGGTACTAGCGGGATTTCCTACGAGCAGTACTTC
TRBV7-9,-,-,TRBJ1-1,CASSFGYNTEAFF,TGTGCCAGCAGCTTCGGATACAACACTGAAGCTTTCTTT
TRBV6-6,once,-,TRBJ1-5,CASSPGRGNQPQHF,TGTGCCAGCAGCCCCGGAAGGGGCAATCAGCCCCAGCATTTT
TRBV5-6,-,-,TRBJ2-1,CASSLGWSSYNEQFF,TGTGCCAGCAGCTTGGGTTGGAGCTCCTACAATGAGCAGTTCTTC
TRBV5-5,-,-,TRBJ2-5,CASSLVASVGETQYF,TGTGCCAGCAGCTTGGTAGCTAGCGTTGGAGAGACCCAGTACTTC
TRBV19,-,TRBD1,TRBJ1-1,CASSTQGVGVDTEAFF,TGTGCCAGTAGTACTCAGGGGGTCGGGGTGGACACTGAAGCTTTCTTT
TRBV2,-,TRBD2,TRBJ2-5,CASSSGAGGRETQYF,TGTGCCAGCAGTTCCGGAGCGGGAGGTAGAGAGACCCAGTACTTC
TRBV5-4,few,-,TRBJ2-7,CASSTGQRGGYEQYF,TGTGCCAGCAGCACAGGACAGAGGGGCGGGTACGAGCAGTACTTC
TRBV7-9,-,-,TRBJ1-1,CASSFMGNTEAFF,TGTGCCAGCAGCTTTATGGGGAACACTGAAGCTTTCTTT
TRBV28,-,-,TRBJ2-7,CASTGPGTLREQYF,TGTGCCAGCACCGGACCTGGGACTCTTCGCGAGCAGTACTTC
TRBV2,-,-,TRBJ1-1,CASSVQGTNTEAFF,TGTGCCAGCAGTGTACAGGGTACGAACACTGAAGCTTTCTTT
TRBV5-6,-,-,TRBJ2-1,CASSLALTGVANEQFF,TGTGCCAGCAGCTTGGCCTTGACGGGAGTAGCCAATGAGCAGTTCTTC
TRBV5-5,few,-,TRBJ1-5,CASSLLVGGAQPQHF,TGTGCCAGCAGCCTCCTTGTAGGAGGAGCCCAGCCCCAGCATTTT
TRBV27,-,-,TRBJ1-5,CASSLRQANQPQHF,TGTGCCAGCAGTCTCAGACAGGCCAATCAGCCCCAGCATTTT
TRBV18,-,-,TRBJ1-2,CASSPLEGEGYTF,TGTGCCAGCTCACCCTTGGAGGGGGAAGGCTACACCTTC
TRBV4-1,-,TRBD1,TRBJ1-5,CASSQGFRQGYNQPQHF,TGCGCCAGCAGCCAAGGGTTCCGACAGGGTTACAATCAGCCCCAGCATTTT
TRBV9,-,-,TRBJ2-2,CASSVDPGPRGGELFF,TGTGCCAGCAGCGTAGACCCCGGCCCTAGGGGCGGGGAGCTGTTTTTT
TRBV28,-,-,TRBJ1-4,CASSLTGGEKLFF,TGTGCCAGCAGTCTGACGGGGGGCGAAAAACTGTTTTTT
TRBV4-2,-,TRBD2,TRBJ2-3,CASSQEGGRYTQYF,TGTGCCAGCAGCCAAGAGGGCGGGAGGTATACGCAGTATTTT
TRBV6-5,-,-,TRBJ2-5,CASSYSGQTYQETQYF,TGTGCCAGCAGTTACTCAGGTCAGACTTACCAAGAGACCCAGTACTTC
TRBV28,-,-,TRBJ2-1,CASSNPGLGPNEQFF,TGTGCCAGCAGTAATCCGGGCCTGGGGCCAAATGAGCAGTTCTTC
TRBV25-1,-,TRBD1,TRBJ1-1,CASSEADRRNTEAFF,TGTGCCAGCAGTGAGGCGGACAGGAGGAACACTGAAGCTTTCTTT
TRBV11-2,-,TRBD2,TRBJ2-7,CASSLGVAGGTYEQYF,TGTGCCAGCAGCCTCGGGGTTGCGGGGGGGACCTACGAGCAGTACTTC
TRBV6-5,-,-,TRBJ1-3,CASSYRGGAGNTIYF,TGTGCCAGCAGTTACAGGGGGGGGGCCGGAAACACCATATATTTT
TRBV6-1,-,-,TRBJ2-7,CASRPGYGEQYF,TGTGCCAGCAGACCAGGATACGGGGAGCAGTACTTC
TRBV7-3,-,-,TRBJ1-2,CASSPVPGQLYGYTF,TGTGCCAGCAGCCCAGTCCCAGGACAGCTCTATGGCTACACCTTC
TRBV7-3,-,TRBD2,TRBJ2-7,CASSPASGATYEQYF,TGTGCCAGCAGCCCAGCTAGCGGAGCAACCTACGAGCAGTACTTC
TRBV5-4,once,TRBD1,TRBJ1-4,CASSSRQGTNEKLFF,TGTGCCAGCAGCTCTCGACAGGGTACTAATGAAAAACTGTTTTTT
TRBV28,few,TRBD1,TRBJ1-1,CASITGGAGAEAFF,TGTGCCAGCATCACAGGGGGCGCCGGGGCTGAAGCTTTCTTT
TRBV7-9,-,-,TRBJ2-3,CASSLAGSTDTQYF,TGTGCCAGCAGCTTAGCGGGTAGCACAGATACGCAGTATTTT
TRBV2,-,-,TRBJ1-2,CASSEGAQGRGGYTF,TGTGCCAGCAGTGAGGGGGCGCAGGGGAGGGGTGGCTACACCTTC